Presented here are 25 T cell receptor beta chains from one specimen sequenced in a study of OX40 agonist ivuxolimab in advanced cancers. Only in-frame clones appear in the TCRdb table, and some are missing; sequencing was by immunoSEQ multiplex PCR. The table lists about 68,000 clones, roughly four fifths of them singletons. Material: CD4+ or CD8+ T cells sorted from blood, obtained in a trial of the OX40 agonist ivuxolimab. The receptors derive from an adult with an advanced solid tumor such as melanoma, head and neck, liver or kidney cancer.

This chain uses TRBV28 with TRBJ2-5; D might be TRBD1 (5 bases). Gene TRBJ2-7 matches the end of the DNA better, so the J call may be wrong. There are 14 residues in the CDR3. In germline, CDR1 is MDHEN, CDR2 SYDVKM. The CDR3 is CASRGQGSSYEQYF. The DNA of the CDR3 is TGTGCCAGCAGGGGGCAAGGGTCTTCCTACGAGCAGTACTTC.

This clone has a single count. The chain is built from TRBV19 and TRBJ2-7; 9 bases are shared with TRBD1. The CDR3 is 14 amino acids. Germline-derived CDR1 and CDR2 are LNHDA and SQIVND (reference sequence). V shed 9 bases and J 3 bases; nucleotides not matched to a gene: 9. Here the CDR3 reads CARTPGTGIYEQYF. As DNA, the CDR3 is TGTGCCAGAACACCCGGGACAGGGATCTACGAGCAGTACTTC.

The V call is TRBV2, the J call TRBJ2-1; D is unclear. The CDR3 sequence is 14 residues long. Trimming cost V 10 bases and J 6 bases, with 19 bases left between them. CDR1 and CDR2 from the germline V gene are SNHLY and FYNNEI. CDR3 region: CAISRAASGNEQFF. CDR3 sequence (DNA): TGTGCCATCTCCCGGGCGGCCTCAGGCAATGAGCAGTTCTTC.

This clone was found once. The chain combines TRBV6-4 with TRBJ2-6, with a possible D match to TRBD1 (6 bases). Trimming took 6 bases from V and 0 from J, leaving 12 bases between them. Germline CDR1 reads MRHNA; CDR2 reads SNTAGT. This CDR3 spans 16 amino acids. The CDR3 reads CASRPTGSSGANVLTF. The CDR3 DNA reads TGTGCCAGCAGACCTACAGGGAGCTCTGGGGCCAACGTCCTGACTTTC.

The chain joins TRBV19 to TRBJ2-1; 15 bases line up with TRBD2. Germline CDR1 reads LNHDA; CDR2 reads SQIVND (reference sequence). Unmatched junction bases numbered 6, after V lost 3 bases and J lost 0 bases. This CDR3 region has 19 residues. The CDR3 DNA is TGTGCCAGTAGTATTCTCGGACTAGCGGGGGGGAGCTCCTACAATGAGCAGTTCTTC. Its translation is CASSILGLAGGSSYNEQFF.

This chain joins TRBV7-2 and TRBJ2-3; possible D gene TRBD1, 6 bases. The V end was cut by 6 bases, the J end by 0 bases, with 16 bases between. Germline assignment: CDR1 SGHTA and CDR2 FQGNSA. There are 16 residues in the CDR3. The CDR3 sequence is CASRSFGGASTDTQYF. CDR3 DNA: TGTGCCAGCAGGTCCTTTGGGGGCGCAAGCACAGATACGCAGTATTTT.

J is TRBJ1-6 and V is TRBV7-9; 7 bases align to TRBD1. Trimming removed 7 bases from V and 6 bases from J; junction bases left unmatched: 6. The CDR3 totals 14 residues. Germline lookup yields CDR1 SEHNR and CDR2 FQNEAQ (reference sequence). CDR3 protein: CASNRDSLNSPLHF. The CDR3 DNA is TGTGCCAGCAACCGGGACAGCCTTAATTCACCCCTCCACTTT.

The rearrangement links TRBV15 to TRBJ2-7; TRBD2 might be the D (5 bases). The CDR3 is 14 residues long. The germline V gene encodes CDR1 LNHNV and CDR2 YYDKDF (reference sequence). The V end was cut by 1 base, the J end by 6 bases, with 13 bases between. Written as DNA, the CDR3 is TGTGCCACCAGCAGAGGGCTAGCATTATCCGAGCAGTACTTC. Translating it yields CATSRGLALSEQYF. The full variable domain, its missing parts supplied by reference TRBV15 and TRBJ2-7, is DAMVIQNPRYQVTQFGKPVTLSCSQTLNHNVMYWYQQKSSQAPKLLFHYYDKDFNNEADTPDNFQSRRPNTSFCFLDIRSPGLGDTAMYLCATSRGLALSEQYFGPGTRLTVT.

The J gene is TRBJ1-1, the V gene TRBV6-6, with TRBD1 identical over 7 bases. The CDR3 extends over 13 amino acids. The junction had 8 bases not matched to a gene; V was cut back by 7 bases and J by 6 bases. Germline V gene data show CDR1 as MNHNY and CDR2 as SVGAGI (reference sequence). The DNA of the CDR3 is TGTGCCAGCATCCACGGGCAGGGGGCTGAAGCTTTCTTT. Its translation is CASIHGQGAEAFF.

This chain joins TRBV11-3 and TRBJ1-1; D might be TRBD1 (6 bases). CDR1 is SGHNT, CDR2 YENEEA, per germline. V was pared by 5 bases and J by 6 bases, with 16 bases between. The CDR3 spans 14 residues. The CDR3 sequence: CASSVSNRVAEAFF. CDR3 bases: TGTGCCAGCAGCGTTAGTAACAGGGTCGCTGAAGCTTTCTTT.

CDR3 nucleotides: TGTGCCAGCAGCCCTCATGTCCCGGGACAGGGGGCGCTGGGCTATGGCTACACCTTC. It is translated as CASSPHVPGQGALGYGYTF. The J gene is TRBJ1-2, the V gene TRBV7-9; TRBD1 matches at 12 bases. The CDR3 is made up of 19 amino acids. Per germline, CDR1 SEHNR and CDR2 FQNEAQ (reference sequence). The V gene end was trimmed by 5 bases and the J gene end by 4 bases; junction bases not matched to a gene: 17.

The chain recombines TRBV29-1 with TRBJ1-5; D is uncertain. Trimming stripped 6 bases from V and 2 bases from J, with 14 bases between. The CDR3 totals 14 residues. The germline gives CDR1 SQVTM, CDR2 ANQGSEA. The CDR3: CSVATVGGNQPQHF. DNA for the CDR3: TGCAGCGTGGCAACGGTCGGGGGCAATCAGCCCCAGCATTTT.

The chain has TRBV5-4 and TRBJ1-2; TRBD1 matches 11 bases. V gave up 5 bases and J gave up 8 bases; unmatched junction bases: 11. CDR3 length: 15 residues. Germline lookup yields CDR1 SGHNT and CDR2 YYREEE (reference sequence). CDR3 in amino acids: CASSFRDRGFYGYTF. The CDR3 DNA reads TGTGCCAGCAGTTTCCGGGACAGGGGGTTTTACGGCTACACCTTC.

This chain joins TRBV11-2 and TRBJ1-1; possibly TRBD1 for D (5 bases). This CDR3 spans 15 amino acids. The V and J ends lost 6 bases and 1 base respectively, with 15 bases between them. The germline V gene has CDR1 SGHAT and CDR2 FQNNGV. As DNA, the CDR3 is TGTGCCAGCAGGTATACGGGGACGGCGAACACTGAAGCTTTCTTT. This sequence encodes CASRYTGTANTEAFF.

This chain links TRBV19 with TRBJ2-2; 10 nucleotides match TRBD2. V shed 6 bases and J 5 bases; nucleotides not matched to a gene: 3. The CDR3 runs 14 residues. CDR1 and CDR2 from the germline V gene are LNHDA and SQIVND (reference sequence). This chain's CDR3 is CASRGLAETGELFF. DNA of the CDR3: TGTGCCAGTAGAGGACTAGCGGAGACCGGGGAGCTGTTTTTT.

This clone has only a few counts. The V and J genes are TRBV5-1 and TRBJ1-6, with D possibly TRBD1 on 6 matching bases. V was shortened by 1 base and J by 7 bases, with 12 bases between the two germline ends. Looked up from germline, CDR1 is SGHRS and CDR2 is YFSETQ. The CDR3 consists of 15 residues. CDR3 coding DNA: TGCGCCAGCAGCTTGAAACAGGGAGTCAATTCACCCCTCCACTTT. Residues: CASSLKQGVNSPLHF.

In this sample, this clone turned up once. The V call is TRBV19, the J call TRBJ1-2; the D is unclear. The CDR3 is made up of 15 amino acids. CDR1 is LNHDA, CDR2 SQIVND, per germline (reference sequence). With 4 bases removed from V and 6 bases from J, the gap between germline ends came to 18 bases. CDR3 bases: TGTGCCAGTAGTACCTACCCGACGGGGAGGGATGGCTACACCTTC. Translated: CASSTYPTGRDGYTF.

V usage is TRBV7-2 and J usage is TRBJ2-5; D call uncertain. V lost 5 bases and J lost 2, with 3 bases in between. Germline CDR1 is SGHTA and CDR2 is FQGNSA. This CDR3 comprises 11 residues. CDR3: CASSEQETQYF. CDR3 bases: TGTGCCAGCAGCGAGCAAGAGACCCAGTACTTC.

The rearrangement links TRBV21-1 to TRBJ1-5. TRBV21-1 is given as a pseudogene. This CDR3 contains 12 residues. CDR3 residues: CASSRLDQPQHF. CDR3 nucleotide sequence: TGTGCCAGCAGCAGATTGGATCAGCCCCAGCATTTT.

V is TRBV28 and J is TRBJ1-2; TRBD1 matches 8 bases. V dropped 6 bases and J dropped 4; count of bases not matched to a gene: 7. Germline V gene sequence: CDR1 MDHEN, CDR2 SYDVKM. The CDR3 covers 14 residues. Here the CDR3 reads CASRVQGAGYGYTF. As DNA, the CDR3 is TGTGCCAGCAGGGTCCAGGGGGCAGGCTATGGCTACACCTTC.

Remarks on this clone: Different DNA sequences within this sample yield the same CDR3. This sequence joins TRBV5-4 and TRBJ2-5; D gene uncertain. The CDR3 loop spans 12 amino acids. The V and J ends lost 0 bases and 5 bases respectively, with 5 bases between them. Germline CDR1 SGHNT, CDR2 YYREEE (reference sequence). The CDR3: CASSLVGETQYF. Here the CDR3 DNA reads TGTGCCAGCAGCTTGGTGGGGGAGACCCAGTACTTC. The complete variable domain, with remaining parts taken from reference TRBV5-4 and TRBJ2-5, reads ETGVTQSPTHLIKTRGQQVTLRCSSQSGHNTVSWYQQALGQGPQFIFQYYREEENGRGNFPPRFSGLQFPNYSSELNVNALELDDSALYLCASSLVGETQYFGPGTRLLVL.

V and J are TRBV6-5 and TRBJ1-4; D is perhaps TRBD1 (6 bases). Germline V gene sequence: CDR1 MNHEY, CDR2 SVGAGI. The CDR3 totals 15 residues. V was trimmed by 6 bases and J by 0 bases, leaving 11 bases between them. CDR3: CASRVTGPTNEKLFF. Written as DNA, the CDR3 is TGTGCCAGCAGAGTGACAGGCCCAACTAATGAAAAACTGTTTTTT.

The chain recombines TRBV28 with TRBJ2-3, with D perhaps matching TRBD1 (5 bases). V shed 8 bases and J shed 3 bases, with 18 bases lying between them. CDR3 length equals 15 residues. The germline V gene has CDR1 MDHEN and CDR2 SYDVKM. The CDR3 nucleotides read TGTGCCAGCCTTGGGGCAGGGCAGGGAACAGATACGCAGTATTTT. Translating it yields CASLGAGQGTDTQYF. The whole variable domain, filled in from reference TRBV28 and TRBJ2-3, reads DVKVTQSSRYLVKRTGEKVFLECVQDMDHENMFWYRQDPGLGLRLIYFSYDVKMKEKGDIPEGYSVSREKKERFSLILESASTNQTSMYLCASLGAGQGTDTQYFGPGTRLTVL.

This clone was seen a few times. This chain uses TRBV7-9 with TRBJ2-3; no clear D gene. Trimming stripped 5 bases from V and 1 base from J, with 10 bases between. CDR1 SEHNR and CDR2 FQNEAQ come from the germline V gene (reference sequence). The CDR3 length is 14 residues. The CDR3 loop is CASSPRAGTDTQYF. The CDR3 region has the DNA TGTGCCAGCAGCCCCCGGGCGGGCACAGATACGCAGTATTTT.

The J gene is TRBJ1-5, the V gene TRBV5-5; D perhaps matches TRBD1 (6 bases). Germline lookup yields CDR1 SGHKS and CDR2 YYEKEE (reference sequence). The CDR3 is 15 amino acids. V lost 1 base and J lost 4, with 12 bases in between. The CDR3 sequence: CASSLTWTVNQPQHF. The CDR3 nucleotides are TGTGCCAGCAGCTTGACCTGGACAGTAAATCAGCCCCAGCATTTT. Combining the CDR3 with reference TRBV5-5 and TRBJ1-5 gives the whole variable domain DAGVTQSPTHLIKTRGQQVTLRCSPISGHKSVSWYQQVLGQGPQFIFQYYEKEERGRGNFPDRFSARQFPNYSSELNVNALLLGDSALYLCASSLTWTVNQPQHFGDGTRLSIL.